This TCR beta chain was sequenced during a study of blood T cell repertoires in COVID-19. Methods used by the authors: Using reference gene primer amplification, nucleated cell counts were estimated. Assay: immunoSEQ multiplex PCR; the TCRdb copy retains only in-frame clones and omits some. D and trimming were read from the DNA, whereas the V and J calls and clone size are those reported in that table. Of under 85,000 clones listed, roughly 78% were seen once; the top ten hold around a fifth. The CDR3 covers 12 residues. Germline V gene data show CDR1 as KGHSH and CDR2 as LQKENI. J lost 8 bases, V lost 6 bases, and 6 bases had no gene match.

The chain couples TRBV18 to TRBJ1-1, with TRBD1 matching over 7 bases. The TCR sequence derives from a human donor in a cohort sampled during active COVID-19. The material sequenced was peripheral blood. CDR3: CASSAGGREAFF. CDR3 nucleotides: TGTGCCAGCTCTGCAGGGGGGCGAGAAGCTTTCTTT.